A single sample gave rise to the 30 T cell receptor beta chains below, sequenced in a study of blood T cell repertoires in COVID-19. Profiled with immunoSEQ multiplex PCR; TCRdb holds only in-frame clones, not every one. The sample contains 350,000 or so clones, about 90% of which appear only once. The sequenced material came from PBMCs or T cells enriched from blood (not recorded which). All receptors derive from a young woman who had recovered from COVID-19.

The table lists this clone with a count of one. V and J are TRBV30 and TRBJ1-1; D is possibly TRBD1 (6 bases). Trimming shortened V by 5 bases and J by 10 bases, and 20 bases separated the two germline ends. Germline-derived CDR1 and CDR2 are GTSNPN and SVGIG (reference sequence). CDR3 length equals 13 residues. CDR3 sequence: CAWSAGASSRAFF. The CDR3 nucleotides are TGTGCCTGGTCCGCGGGGGCGTCGTCTCGAGCTTTCTTT.

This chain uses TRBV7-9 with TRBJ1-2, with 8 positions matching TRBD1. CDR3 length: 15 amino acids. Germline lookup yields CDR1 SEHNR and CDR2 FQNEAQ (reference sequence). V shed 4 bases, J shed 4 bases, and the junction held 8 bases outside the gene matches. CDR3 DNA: TGTGCCAGCAGCTACGTGACAGGGGAGGGCTATGGCTACACCTTC. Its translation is CASSYVTGEGYGYTF.

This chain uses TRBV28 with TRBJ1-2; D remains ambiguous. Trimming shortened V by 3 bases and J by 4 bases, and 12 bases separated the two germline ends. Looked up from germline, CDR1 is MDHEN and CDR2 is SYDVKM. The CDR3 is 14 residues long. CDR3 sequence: CASSLRRGGYGYTF. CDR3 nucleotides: TGTGCCAGCAGTTTGAGGAGAGGAGGCTATGGCTACACCTTC.

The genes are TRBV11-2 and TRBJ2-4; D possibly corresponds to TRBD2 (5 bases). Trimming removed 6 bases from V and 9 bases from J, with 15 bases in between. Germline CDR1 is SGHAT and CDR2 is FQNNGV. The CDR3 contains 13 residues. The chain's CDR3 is CASRNTGGGIQYF. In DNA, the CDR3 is TGTGCCAGCAGAAATACCGGCGGAGGCATTCAGTACTTC. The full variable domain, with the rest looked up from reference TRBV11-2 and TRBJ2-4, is EAGVAQSPRYKIIEKRQSVAFWCNPISGHATLYWYQQILGQGPKLLIQFQNNGVVDDSQLPKDRFSAERLKGVDSTLKIQPAKLEDSAVYLCASRNTGGGIQYFGAGTRLSVL.

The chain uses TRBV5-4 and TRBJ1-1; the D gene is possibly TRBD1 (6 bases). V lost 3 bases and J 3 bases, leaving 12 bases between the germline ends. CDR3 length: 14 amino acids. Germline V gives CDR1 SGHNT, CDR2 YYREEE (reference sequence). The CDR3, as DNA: TGTGCCAGCAGCTCCGTCTCAGGGGACACTGAAGCTTTCTTT. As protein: CASSSVSGDTEAFF.

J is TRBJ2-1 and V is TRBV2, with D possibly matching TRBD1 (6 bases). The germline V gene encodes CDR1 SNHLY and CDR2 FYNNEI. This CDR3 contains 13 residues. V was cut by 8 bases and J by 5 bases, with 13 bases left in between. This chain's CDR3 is CASGRGVNNEQFF. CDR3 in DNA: TGTGCCAGCGGCAGGGGTGTAAACAATGAGCAGTTCTTC. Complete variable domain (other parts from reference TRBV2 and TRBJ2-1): EPEVTQTPSHQVTQMGQEVILRCVPISNHLYFYWYRQILGQKVEFLVSFYNNEISEKSEIFDDQFSVERPDGSNFTLKIRSTKLEDSAMYFCASGRGVNNEQFFGPGTRLTVL.

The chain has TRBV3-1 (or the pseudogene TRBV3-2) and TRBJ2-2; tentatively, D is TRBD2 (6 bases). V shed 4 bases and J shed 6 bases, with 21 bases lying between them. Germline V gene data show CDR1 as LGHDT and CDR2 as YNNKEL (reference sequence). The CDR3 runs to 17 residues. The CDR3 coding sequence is TGTGCCAGCAGCCTGGGCGGGAAAATGCCGCGAGCCGGGGAGCTGTTTTTT. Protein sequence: CASSLGGKMPRAGELFF.

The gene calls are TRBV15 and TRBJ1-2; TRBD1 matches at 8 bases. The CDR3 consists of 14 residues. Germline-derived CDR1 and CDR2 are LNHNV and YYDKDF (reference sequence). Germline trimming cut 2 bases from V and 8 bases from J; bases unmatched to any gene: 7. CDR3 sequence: CATSRSGQGGGYTF. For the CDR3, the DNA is TGTGCCACCAGCAGATCAGGACAGGGAGGAGGCTACACCTTC.

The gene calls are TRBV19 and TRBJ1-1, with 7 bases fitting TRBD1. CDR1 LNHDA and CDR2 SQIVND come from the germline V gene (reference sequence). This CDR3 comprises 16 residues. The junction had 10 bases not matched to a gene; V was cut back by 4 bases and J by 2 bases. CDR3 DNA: TGTGCCAGTAGTAGGGGACTCGGACAGGATAACACTGAAGCTTTCTTT. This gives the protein CASSRGLGQDNTEAFF.

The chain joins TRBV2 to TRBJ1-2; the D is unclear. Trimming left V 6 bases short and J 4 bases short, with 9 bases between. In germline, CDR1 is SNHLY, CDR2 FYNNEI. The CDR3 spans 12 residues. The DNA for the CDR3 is TGTGCCAGCAGCGCTTACGGCTATGGCTACACCTTC. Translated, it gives CASSAYGYGYTF.

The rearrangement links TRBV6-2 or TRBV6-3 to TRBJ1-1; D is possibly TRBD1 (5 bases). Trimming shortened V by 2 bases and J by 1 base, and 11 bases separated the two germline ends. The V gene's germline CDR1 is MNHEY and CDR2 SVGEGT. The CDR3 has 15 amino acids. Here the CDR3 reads CASSYADRKNTEAFF. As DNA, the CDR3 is TGTGCCAGCAGTTACGCAGACAGAAAGAACACTGAAGCTTTCTTT.

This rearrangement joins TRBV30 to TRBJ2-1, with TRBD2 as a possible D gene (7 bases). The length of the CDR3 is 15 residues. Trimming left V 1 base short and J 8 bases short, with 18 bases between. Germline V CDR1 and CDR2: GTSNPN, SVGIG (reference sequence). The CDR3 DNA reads TGTGCCTGGAGTGAGGGGGGGTCCCCCCGTGATGAGCAGTTCTTC. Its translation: CAWSEGGSPRDEQFF.

The CDR3 bases are TGTGCCAGCAGTAGCGGGACGGCTCCCTACGAGCAGTACTTC. This translates into CASSSGTAPYEQYF. The chain couples TRBV28 to TRBJ2-7, with 7 bases fitting TRBD2. CDR3 length: 14 residues. Germline assignment: CDR1 MDHEN and CDR2 SYDVKM. Losses at the gene ends were 5 bases for V and 2 bases for J; bases not matched to a gene: 6. Based on the CDR3 plus reference TRBV28 and TRBJ2-7, the full variable domain is DVKVTQSSRYLVKRTGEKVFLECVQDMDHENMFWYRQDPGLGLRLIYFSYDVKMKEKGDIPEGYSVSREKKERFSLILESASTNQTSMYLCASSSGTAPYEQYFGPGTRLTVT.

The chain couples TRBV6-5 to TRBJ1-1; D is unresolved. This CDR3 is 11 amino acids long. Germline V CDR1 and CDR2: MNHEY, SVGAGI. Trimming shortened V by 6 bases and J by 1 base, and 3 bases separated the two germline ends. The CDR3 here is CASRQNTEAFF. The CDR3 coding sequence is TGTGCCAGCAGACAGAACACTGAAGCTTTCTTT.

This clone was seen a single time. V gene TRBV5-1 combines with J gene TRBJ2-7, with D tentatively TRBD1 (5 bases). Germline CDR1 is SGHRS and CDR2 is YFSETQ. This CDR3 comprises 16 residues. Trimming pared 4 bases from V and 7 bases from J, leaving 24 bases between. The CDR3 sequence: CASSLSIQEPPGEQYF. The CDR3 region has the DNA TGCGCCAGCAGCCTATCGATACAGGAGCCCCCTGGGGAGCAGTACTTC.

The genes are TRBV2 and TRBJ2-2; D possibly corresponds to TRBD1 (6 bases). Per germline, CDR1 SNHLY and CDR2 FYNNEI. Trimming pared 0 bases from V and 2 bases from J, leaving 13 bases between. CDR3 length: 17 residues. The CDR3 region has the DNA TGTGCCAGCAGTGAAGCGCGTCCAGGGGCCAACACCGGGGAGCTGTTTTTT. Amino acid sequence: CASSEARPGANTGELFF.

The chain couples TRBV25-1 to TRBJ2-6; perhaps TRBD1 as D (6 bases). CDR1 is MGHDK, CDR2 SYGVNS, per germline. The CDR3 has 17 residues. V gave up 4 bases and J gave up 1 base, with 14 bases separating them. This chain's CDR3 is CASSGNHRESGANVLTF. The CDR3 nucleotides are TGTGCCAGCAGTGGTAACCACAGGGAATCTGGGGCCAACGTCCTGACTTTC. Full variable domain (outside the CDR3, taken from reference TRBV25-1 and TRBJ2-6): EADIYQTPRYLVIGTGKKITLECSQTMGHDKMYWYQQDPGMELHLIHYSYGVNSTEKGDLSSESTVSRIRTEHFPLTLESARPSHTSQYLCASSGNHRESGANVLTFGAGSRLTVL.

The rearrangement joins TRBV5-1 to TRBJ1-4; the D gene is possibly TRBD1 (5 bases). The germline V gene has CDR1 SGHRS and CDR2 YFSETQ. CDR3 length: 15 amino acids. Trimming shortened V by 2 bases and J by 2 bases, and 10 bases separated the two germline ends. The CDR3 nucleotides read TGCGCCAGCAGCTTTGACCGGGGGACTAATGAAAAACTGTTTTTT. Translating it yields CASSFDRGTNEKLFF.

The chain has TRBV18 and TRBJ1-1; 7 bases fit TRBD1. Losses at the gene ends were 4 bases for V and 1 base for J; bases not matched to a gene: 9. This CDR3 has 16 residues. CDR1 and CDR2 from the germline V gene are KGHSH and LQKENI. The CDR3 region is CASSLLDRVQNTEAFF. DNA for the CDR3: TGTGCCAGCTCACTCTTAGACAGGGTTCAGAACACTGAAGCTTTCTTT.

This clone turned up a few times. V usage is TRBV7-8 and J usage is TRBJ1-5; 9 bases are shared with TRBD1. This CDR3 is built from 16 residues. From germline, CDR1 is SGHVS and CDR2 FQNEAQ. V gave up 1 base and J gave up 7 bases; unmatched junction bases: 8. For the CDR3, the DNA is TGTGCCAGCAGCTTAGAGACTGGGACAGGGTTGCAGCCCCAGCATTTT. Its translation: CASSLETGTGLQPQHF.

For the CDR3, the DNA is TGTGCCAGCAGCCCGGGGGGGGAATTCGCTGAAGCTTTCTTT. It codes for CASSPGGEFAEAFF. The chain uses TRBV5-4 and TRBJ1-1; D is possibly TRBD1 (5 bases). With 4 bases removed from V and 6 bases from J, the gap between germline ends came to 16 bases. The CDR3 contains 14 residues. Looked up from germline, CDR1 is SGHNT and CDR2 is YYREEE (reference sequence).

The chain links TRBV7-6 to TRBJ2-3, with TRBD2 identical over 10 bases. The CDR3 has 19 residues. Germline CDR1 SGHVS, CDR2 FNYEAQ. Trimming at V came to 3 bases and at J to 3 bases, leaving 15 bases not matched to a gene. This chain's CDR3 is CASSLSTGASGGVTDTQYF. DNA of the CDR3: TGTGCCAGCAGCTTGTCGACCGGGGCTAGCGGGGGAGTTACAGATACGCAGTATTTT. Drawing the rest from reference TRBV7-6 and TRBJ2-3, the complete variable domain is GAGVSQSPRYKVTKRGQDVALRCDPISGHVSLYWYRQALGQGPEFLTYFNYEAQQDKSGLPNDRFSAERPEGSISTLTIQRTEQRDSAMYRCASSLSTGASGGVTDTQYFGPGTRLTVL.

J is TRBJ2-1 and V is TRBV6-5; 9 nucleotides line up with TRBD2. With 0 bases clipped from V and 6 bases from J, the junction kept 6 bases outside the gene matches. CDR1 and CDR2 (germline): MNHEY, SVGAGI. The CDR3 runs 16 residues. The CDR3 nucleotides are TGTGCCAGCAGTTACTCGTCGGCTAGCGGGGCCAATGAGCAGTTCTTC. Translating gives CASSYSSASGANEQFF.

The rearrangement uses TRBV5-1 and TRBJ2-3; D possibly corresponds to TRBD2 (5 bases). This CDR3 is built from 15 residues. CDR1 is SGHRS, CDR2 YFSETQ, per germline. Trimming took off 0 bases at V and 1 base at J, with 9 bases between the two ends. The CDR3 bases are TGCGCCAGCAGCTTGGGCCGAGCGGGCACAGATACGCAGTATTTT. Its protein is CASSLGRAGTDTQYF.

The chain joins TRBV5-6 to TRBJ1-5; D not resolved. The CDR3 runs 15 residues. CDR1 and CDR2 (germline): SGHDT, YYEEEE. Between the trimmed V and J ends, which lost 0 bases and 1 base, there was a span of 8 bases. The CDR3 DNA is TGTGCCAGCAGCTTGGCCCTGGGCAGCAATCAGCCCCAGCATTTT. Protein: CASSLALGSNQPQHF.

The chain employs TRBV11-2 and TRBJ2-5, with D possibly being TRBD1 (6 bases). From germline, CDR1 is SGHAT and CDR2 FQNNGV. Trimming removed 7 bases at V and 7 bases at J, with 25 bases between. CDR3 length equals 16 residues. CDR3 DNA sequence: TGTGCCAGCACCCTCTTGGGGGCCATAGGGTCCGGGACCCAGTACTTC. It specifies CASTLLGAIGSGTQYF.

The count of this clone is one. The CDR3 region has the DNA TGTGCCAGTAGCCTAGGACAGGGGATTACCTACGAGCAGTACTTC. This sequence encodes CASSLGQGITYEQYF. The V and J genes are TRBV19 and TRBJ2-7, with 9 bases lining up with TRBD1. This CDR3 spans 15 amino acids. Germline trimming cut 6 bases from V and 2 bases from J; bases unmatched to any gene: 8. Germline CDR1 is LNHDA and CDR2 is SQIVND (reference sequence).

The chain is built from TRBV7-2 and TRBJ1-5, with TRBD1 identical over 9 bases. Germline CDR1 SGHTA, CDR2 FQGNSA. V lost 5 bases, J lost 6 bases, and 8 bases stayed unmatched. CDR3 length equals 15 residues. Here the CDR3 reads CASSQRGTGTQPQHF. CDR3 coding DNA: TGTGCCAGCAGCCAGCGTGGGACAGGGACTCAGCCCCAGCATTTT. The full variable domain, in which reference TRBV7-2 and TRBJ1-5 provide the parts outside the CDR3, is GAGVSQSPSNKVTEKGKDVELRCDPISGHTALYWYRQSLGQGLEFLIYFQGNSAPDKSGLPSDRFSAERTGGSVSTLTIQRTQQEDSAVYLCASSQRGTGTQPQHFGDGTRLSIL.

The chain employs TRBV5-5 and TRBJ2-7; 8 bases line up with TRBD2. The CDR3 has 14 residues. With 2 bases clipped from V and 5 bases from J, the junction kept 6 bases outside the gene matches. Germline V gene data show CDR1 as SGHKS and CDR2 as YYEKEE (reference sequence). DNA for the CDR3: TGTGCCAGCAGCTTAATAGGGACTAGTAACGAGCAGTACTTC. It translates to CASSLIGTSNEQYF.

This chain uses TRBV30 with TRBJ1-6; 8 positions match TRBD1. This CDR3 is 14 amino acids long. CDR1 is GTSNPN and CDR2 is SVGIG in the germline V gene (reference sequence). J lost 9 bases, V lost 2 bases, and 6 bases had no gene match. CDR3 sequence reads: CAWSSGQGGSPLHF. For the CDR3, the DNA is TGTGCCTGGAGTTCTGGACAGGGAGGTTCACCCCTCCACTTT.